This T cell receptor (beta chain) was sequenced for a study of CD8+ T cells in alopecia areata. Study at large: The investigators scored severity in treated patients by the percentage of affected scalp area. Study-wide results and limits: For lesional scalp, especially alopecia totalis/universalis, clonality was higher than in normal scalp.

Reverse transcribed after extraction, RNA yielded cDNA as the sequencing template. Sequencing was performed with immunoSEQ multiplex PCR; in TCRdb, only in-frame clones are kept and a portion is missing. Here the sample spans 170,000 or so clones, less than 70% being singletons. About this clone: Its antigen is not known.

CDR1 is LNHNV and CDR2 is YYDKDF in the germline V gene (reference sequence). Trimming removed 4 bases at V and 6 bases at J, with 9 bases between. The CDR3 extends over 13 amino acids. Treatment in this sample: oral pan-JAK inhibitor, 5-10 mg twice daily. The source material was CD8+ T cells sorted from blood, sampled at week 24, from a patient treated with tofacitinib. The chain combines TRBV15 with TRBJ1-4; D not resolved. This clonotype was obtained from a human donor with alopecia areata. The CDR3 coding sequence is TGTGCCACCAGCACCAAGGTAGATGAAAAACTGTTTTTT. It codes for CATSTKVDEKLFF.